These 23 T cell receptor beta chains were all obtained from the same sample, sequenced in a study of blood T cell repertoires in COVID-19. The data were produced by immunoSEQ multiplex PCR, yet TCRdb's version contains in-frame clones alone and is incomplete. The repertoire holds a few hundred thousand clones, with roughly 87% as singletons. The specimen sequenced was peripheral blood. These receptors were collected from a man aged 18-30 years with active or convalescent COVID-19.

The rearrangement uses TRBV5-5 and TRBJ1-5, with a weak D call TRBD1 (6 bases). The V and J ends lost 5 bases and 3 bases respectively, with 15 bases between them. This CDR3 region has 15 residues. Germline CDR1 is SGHKS and CDR2 is YYEKEE (reference sequence). The chain's CDR3 is CASRFSSGDNQPQHF. The CDR3 DNA is TGTGCCAGCAGATTCTCGTCAGGGGACAATCAGCCCCAGCATTTT.

The chain employs TRBV14 and TRBJ1-2; TRBD1 matches 7 bases. The trim removed 0 bases at V and 8 bases at J, leaving 15 bases unmatched. In germline, CDR1 is SGHDN, CDR2 FVKESK. The CDR3 has 17 residues. The CDR3 nucleotides are TGTGCCAGCAGCCAAGATACAGGGGCCGCTTGGGTCTACGGCTACACCTTC. Its translation: CASSQDTGAAWVYGYTF.

This sequence joins TRBV7-2 and TRBJ2-7, with 7 bases fitting TRBD1. CDR3 length equals 16 residues. CDR1 and CDR2 from the germline V gene are SGHTA and FQGNSA. Trimming at V came to 0 bases and at J to 2 bases, leaving 7 bases not matched to a gene. CDR3 sequence: CASSLAGGGNTYEQYF. CDR3 coding DNA: TGTGCCAGCAGCTTAGCAGGGGGCGGAAACACCTACGAGCAGTACTTC.

The rearrangement uses TRBV7-9 and TRBJ2-5; no firm D call. Germline lookup yields CDR1 SEHNR and CDR2 FQNEAQ (reference sequence). Trimming took 1 base from V and 4 from J, leaving 7 bases between them. The CDR3 runs to 13 residues. Here the CDR3 DNA reads TGTGCCAGCAGCTTAGAACTTCGAGAGACCCAGTACTTC. It translates to CASSLELRETQYF.

This sequence joins TRBV24-1 and TRBJ2-7, with TRBD1 matching 9 bases. This CDR3 has 16 amino acids. Germline values: CDR1 KGHDR, CDR2 SFDVKD. Germline trimming cut 4 bases from V and 0 bases from J; bases unmatched to any gene: 6. CDR3 in DNA: TGTGCCACCAGTGACCCTCCGGGACAGGGCTCCTACGAGCAGTACTTC. It is translated as CATSDPPGQGSYEQYF.

The chain is built from TRBV28 and TRBJ2-3; D perhaps matches TRBD2 (6 bases). CDR3 length: 15 residues. Germline V CDR1 and CDR2: MDHEN, SYDVKM. V lost 5 bases, J lost 4 bases, and 16 bases lay in between. DNA of the CDR3: TGTGCCAGCAGTCCTAGCCGGGAGAGGGCAGATACGCAGTATTTT. This gives the protein CASSPSRERADTQYF.

This clone has just a few counts. This rearrangement joins TRBV27 to TRBJ1-2; D is possibly TRBD1 (5 bases). This CDR3 spans 14 amino acids. The germline CDR1 and CDR2 sequences are MNHEY and SMNVEV (reference sequence). Deletions cut 1 base from V and 5 bases from J, with 11 bases between. The CDR3 region is CASSLLGGAYGYTF. CDR3 nucleotides: TGTGCCAGCAGTTTATTAGGAGGGGCGTATGGCTACACCTTC.

The CDR3 sequence: CASSMNSGGAGYGYTF. DNA of the CDR3: TGTGCCAGTAGTATGAATTCAGGGGGCGCGGGCTATGGCTACACCTTC. This chain joins TRBV19 and TRBJ1-2, with 8 nucleotides matching TRBD1. The CDR3 extends over 16 amino acids. V lost 3 bases and J lost 4; bases outside the gene matches: 10. Germline-derived CDR1 and CDR2 are LNHDA and SQIVND (reference sequence).

The chain combines TRBV28 with TRBJ1-4, with TRBD1 matching 7 bases. The CDR3 covers 15 residues. The germline gives CDR1 MDHEN, CDR2 SYDVKM. With 6 bases clipped from V and 5 bases from J, the junction kept 9 bases outside the gene matches. The CDR3 sequence: CASSRRTGPNEKLFF. The CDR3, as DNA: TGTGCCAGCAGCCGTAGGACAGGACCGAATGAAAAACTGTTTTTT.

The CDR3 is CASSPSLAGAREQYF. CDR3 DNA: TGTGCCAGCAGTCCCTCGCTAGCGGGAGCTCGCGAGCAGTACTTC. The gene calls are TRBV27 and TRBJ2-7, with 10 bases that match TRBD2. V dropped 5 bases and J dropped 6; count of bases not matched to a gene: 10. The CDR3 runs 15 residues. Germline CDR1 is MNHEY and CDR2 is SMNVEV (reference sequence).

The DNA of the CDR3 is TGTGCCAGCAGCTTATCCGGGTCCGCCCAAATGAACACTGAAGCTTTCTTT. Its translation is CASSLSGSAQMNTEAFF. The chain uses TRBV11-2 and TRBJ1-1; D gene uncertain. CDR1 is SGHAT and CDR2 is FQNNGV in the germline V gene. This CDR3 region has 17 residues. Between the trimmed V and J ends, which lost 2 bases and 0 bases, there was a span of 16 bases.

The V and J genes are TRBV7-3 and TRBJ2-1; 10 bases are shared with TRBD2. The CDR3 has 15 residues. Germline CDR1 and CDR2: SGHTA and FQGTGA. V lost 5 bases and J lost 5; bases outside the gene matches: 6. CDR3 loop: CASSHSGGYNNEQFF. The DNA for the CDR3 is TGTGCCAGCAGCCATAGCGGGGGGTATAACAATGAGCAGTTCTTC.

The chain has TRBV5-6 and TRBJ2-7; no clear D gene. The CDR3 is 12 residues long. Trimming left V 0 bases short and J 3 bases short, with 4 bases between. The germline V gene has CDR1 SGHDT and CDR2 YYEEEE. The CDR3 DNA sequence: TGTGCCAGCAGCTTGGATATCTACGAGCAGTACTTC. Its translation: CASSLDIYEQYF.

The gene calls are TRBV18 and TRBJ1-5; 9 bases map to TRBD1. Germline assignment: CDR1 KGHSH and CDR2 LQKENI. The CDR3 is 14 residues long. Unmatched junction bases numbered 6, after V lost 3 bases and J lost 9 bases. This CDR3 is CASSPQGQGPPQHF. CDR3 nucleotide sequence: TGTGCCAGCTCACCCCAGGGACAGGGCCCGCCCCAGCATTTT.

DNA for the CDR3: TGTGCCAGCAGGACGGCCCCAACAGTGAACACTGAAGCTTTCTTT. Protein: CASRTAPTVNTEAFF. The chain uses TRBV5-5 and TRBJ1-1; D is unresolved. Trimming removed 5 bases at V and 0 bases at J, with 14 bases between. CDR3 size: 15 residues. Germline V gene data show CDR1 as SGHKS and CDR2 as YYEKEE (reference sequence).

The chain is built from TRBV7-8 and TRBJ1-1; possible D gene TRBD1, 5 bases. This CDR3 comprises 15 residues. Germline lookup yields CDR1 SGHVS and CDR2 FQNEAQ. The V end lost 5 bases, the J end lost 4 bases, and 17 bases lay between the germline ends. The CDR3 loop is CASSKIRVTGTEAFF. The CDR3 coding sequence is TGTGCCAGCAGCAAAATCAGGGTCACAGGCACTGAAGCTTTCTTT. The variable domain in full, completed from reference TRBV7-8 and TRBJ1-1, reads GAGVSQSPRYKVAKRGQDVALRCDPISGHVSLFWYQQALGQGPEFLTYFQNEAQLDKSGLPSDRFFAERPEGSVSTLKIQRTQQEDSAVYLCASSKIRVTGTEAFFGQGTRLTVV.

V gene TRBV29-1 combines with J gene TRBJ1-4; 8 bases fit TRBD1. V lost 7 bases to trimming and J lost 5 bases; unmatched junction nucleotides: 3. Germline V gene lookup returns CDR1 SQVTM and CDR2 ANQGSEA. This CDR3 has 12 residues. The CDR3 region has the DNA TGCAGCGCTTGGACAGGGAATGAAAAACTGTTTTTT. This gives the protein CSAWTGNEKLFF.

J is TRBJ1-1 and V is TRBV19; D is ambiguous. CDR3 length: 13 amino acids. Trimming shortened V by 5 bases and J by 1 base, and 8 bases separated the two germline ends. CDR1 and CDR2 from the germline V gene are LNHDA and SQIVND (reference sequence). The CDR3 coding sequence is TGTGCCAGTAGTTTTTCAGGGAACACTGAAGCTTTCTTT. Its translation: CASSFSGNTEAFF. Looking up the rest from reference TRBV19 and TRBJ1-1 gives the full variable domain: DGGITQSPKYLFRKEGQNVTLSCEQNLNHDAMYWYRQDPGQGLRLIYYSQIVNDFQKGDIAEGYSVSREKKESFPLTVTSAQKNPTAFYLCASSFSGNTEAFFGQGTRLTVV.

CDR3: CASSSDYRGADTQYF. In DNA, the CDR3 is TGCGCCAGCAGCTCGGATTACAGGGGAGCAGATACGCAGTATTTT. The rearrangement joins TRBV5-1 to TRBJ2-3; 7 nucleotides agree with TRBD1. The CDR3 loop spans 15 amino acids. J lost 4 bases, V lost 3 bases, and 8 bases had no gene match. Germline CDR1 and CDR2: SGHRS and YFSETQ.

The J gene is TRBJ2-3, the V gene TRBV29-1; the D gene is possibly TRBD2 (6 bases). Germline loops: CDR1 SQVTM, CDR2 ANQGSEA. CDR3 length: 15 amino acids. Trimming pared 0 bases from V and 5 bases from J, leaving 15 bases between. CDR3 sequence reads: CSVEDAGTRRDTQYF. The CDR3, as DNA: TGCAGCGTTGAAGATGCAGGGACTCGGCGAGATACGCAGTATTTT.

This clone has more than one count but fewer than ten. V gene TRBV5-1 combines with J gene TRBJ2-1; TRBD2 is a possible D gene (5 bases). Germline V CDR1 and CDR2: SGHRS, YFSETQ. This CDR3 has 15 amino acids. The ends were cut back, 0 bases at V and 4 bases at J, with 11 bases in the middle. In DNA form, the CDR3 reads TGCGCCAGCAGCTTGGCTGAGGGAGTTTACAATGAGCAGTTCTTC. Amino acid sequence: CASSLAEGVYNEQFF.

CDR3 DNA: TGTGCCAGCAGCAAACAGGGGAGATCTGGCTACACCTTC. Its translation: CASSKQGRSGYTF. V gene TRBV28 combines with J gene TRBJ1-2, with 7 bases lining up with TRBD1. J lost 7 bases, V lost 6 bases, and 8 bases had no gene match. This CDR3 contains 13 residues. Looked up from germline, CDR1 is MDHEN and CDR2 is SYDVKM.

The chain joins TRBV30 to TRBJ1-2, with 9 bases fitting TRBD1. V shed 3 bases and J 8 bases; nucleotides not matched to a gene: 13. The length of the CDR3 is 15 residues. Germline loops: CDR1 GTSNPN, CDR2 SVGIG (reference sequence). CDR3 amino acids: CAWSLTRTGEGGYTF. The CDR3 nucleotides are TGTGCCTGGAGCCTCACCCGGACAGGGGAGGGCGGCTACACCTTC.